Listed here are 27 T cell receptor beta chains from one sample, sequenced in a study of cytomegalovirus exposure and HLA in healthy donors. 60 Vbeta and 13 Jbeta primers were used in PCR. Profiling relied on immunoSEQ multiplex PCR, and the TCRdb table lists in-frame clones only, not all of them. The sample yields 100,000 to 150,000 clones, 73% seen once. What was sequenced was PBMCs. These receptor sequences come from a woman aged 40 to 50 in good health and CMV-seronegative.

The chain is built from TRBV18 and TRBJ2-3; TRBD1 matches 7 bases. Germline lookup yields CDR1 KGHSH and CDR2 LQKENI. The CDR3 loop spans 16 amino acids. The trim removed 1 base at V and 0 bases at J, leaving 4 bases unmatched. The CDR3 nucleotides read TGTGCCAGCTCACCACAGGGGGCCGGGAGCACAGATACGCAGTATTTT. It codes for CASSPQGAGSTDTQYF.

The chain is built from TRBV18 and TRBJ1-2; D not resolved. The V end lost 3 bases, the J end lost 8 bases, and 16 bases lay between the germline ends. Germline V gene data show CDR1 as KGHSH and CDR2 as LQKENI. The CDR3 consists of 14 residues. CDR3 DNA sequence: TGTGCCAGCTCACCCAACTCGGGGTCGGGCGGCTACACCTTC. Its translation: CASSPNSGSGGYTF.

This clone was detected a few times. V and J are TRBV4-3 and TRBJ1-4, with 8 bases that match TRBD1. The CDR3 is made up of 15 amino acids. CDR1 and CDR2 from the germline V gene are LGHNA and YSLEER. V shed 1 base and J 7 bases; nucleotides not matched to a gene: 5. The CDR3 reads CASSQGQGAGEKLFF. The CDR3 DNA is TGCGCCAGCAGCCAAGGTCAGGGGGCCGGTGAAAAACTGTTTTTT.

The chain employs TRBV19 and TRBJ1-5; no firm D call. The germline CDR1 and CDR2 sequences are LNHDA and SQIVND (reference sequence). The CDR3 sequence is 14 residues long. The V and J ends lost 5 bases and 10 bases respectively, with 18 bases between them. CDR3 loop: CASSSDRGTQPQHF. The CDR3 DNA follows: TGTGCCAGTAGTTCAGACCGAGGAACCCAACCCCAGCATTTT.

This CDR3 is CAIRDRAQETQYF. CDR3 DNA sequence: TGTGCCATCAGGGACAGGGCCCAAGAGACCCAGTACTTC. The V and J genes are TRBV10-3 and TRBJ2-5; 8 nucleotides line up with TRBD1. The ends lost 6 bases at V and 1 base at J; junction bases unmatched: 1. Germline V gene lookup returns CDR1 ENHRY and CDR2 SYGVKD. The CDR3 sequence is 13 residues long.

The CDR3 is CASSEAALYGYTF. The CDR3 DNA reads as TGTGCCAGCAGTGAAGCCGCACTCTATGGCTACACCTTC. The rearrangement links TRBV6-1 to TRBJ1-2; D unresolved. Germline loops: CDR1 MNHNS, CDR2 SASEGT. V gave up 0 bases and J gave up 4 bases, with 6 bases separating them. CDR3 length: 13 residues.

This clone has a single count. This rearrangement joins TRBV7-2 to TRBJ2-3; 9 bases map to TRBD2. With V trimmed by 1 base and J by 4 bases, 3 bases remained unmatched. This CDR3 has 15 amino acids. In germline, CDR1 is SGHTA, CDR2 FQGNSA. CDR3 in DNA: TGTGCCAGCAGCTTAGTTGGCGGGGGGGCAGATACGCAGTATTTT. The encoded protein is CASSLVGGGADTQYF.

The genes are TRBV5-1 and TRBJ1-1; D is unresolved. Germline CDR1 and CDR2: SGHRS and YFSETQ. This CDR3 spans 14 amino acids. V dropped 7 bases and J dropped 4 bases, with 17 bases sitting between them. The chain's CDR3 is CASRSQRGSTEAFF. In nucleotides, the CDR3 is TGCGCCAGCCGTTCCCAGCGTGGGAGCACTGAAGCTTTCTTT.

The CDR3 coding sequence is TGTGCCATCAGTGATGATCGAATAGGAATAAAAGCGGGATACAATGAGCAGTTCTTC. It encodes CAISDDRIGIKAGYNEQFF. This rearrangement joins TRBV10-3 to TRBJ2-1; 7 bases line up with TRBD2. V lost 3 bases to trimming and J lost 4 bases; unmatched junction nucleotides: 18. CDR1 is ENHRY, CDR2 SYGVKD, per germline. This CDR3 has 19 residues.

This chain connects TRBV18 to TRBJ1-6, with 7 bases that match TRBD1. The CDR3 has 15 residues. The J segment lost 7 bases and the V segment lost 5 bases, leaving 8 bases of the junction unmatched. Germline V gene lookup returns CDR1 KGHSH and CDR2 LQKENI. The CDR3 protein is CASSDQGGRNSPLHF. CDR3 DNA: TGTGCCAGCTCAGACCAAGGGGGCAGAAATTCACCCCTCCACTTT.

This clone was seen once. The rearrangement links TRBV27 to TRBJ2-3; 11 nucleotides agree with TRBD2. Germline assignment: CDR1 MNHEY and CDR2 SMNVEV (reference sequence). This CDR3 is 18 amino acids long. V trimming: 3 bases; J trimming: 0 bases; junction bases outside the gene matches: 8. CDR3 sequence: CASSLFTSGGLSTDTQYF. DNA for the CDR3: TGTGCCAGCAGTTTGTTTACTAGCGGGGGCCTGAGCACAGATACGCAGTATTTT.

The chain joins TRBV6-1 to TRBJ2-7, with 10 bases matching TRBD2. Germline V CDR1 and CDR2: MNHNS, SASEGT. V trimming: 8 bases; J trimming: 5 bases; junction bases outside the gene matches: 9. This CDR3 region has 14 residues. The CDR3 loop reads CASGVLAGNNEQYF. CDR3 in DNA: TGTGCCAGCGGAGTACTAGCGGGAAATAACGAGCAGTACTTC.

This rearrangement joins TRBV6-1 to TRBJ1-2; the D is unclear. The CDR3 runs 13 residues. V was shortened by 2 bases and J by 8 bases, with 12 bases between the two germline ends. CDR1 MNHNS and CDR2 SASEGT come from the germline V gene. The CDR3 DNA is TGTGCCAGCAGTGAACGAGCGGTTGGAGGCTACACCTTC. This encodes CASSERAVGGYTF.

The CDR3 spells CASSYGLGGDEQFF. The CDR3 nucleotides read TGTGCCAGCAGTTACGGGCTAGGAGGGGATGAGCAGTTCTTC. The V call is TRBV6-6, the J call TRBJ2-1, with D possibly TRBD2 on 6 matching bases. CDR3 size: 14 residues. Deletions cut 2 bases from V and 8 bases from J, with 13 bases between. CDR1 is MNHNY, CDR2 SVGAGI, per germline (reference sequence).

To note about this clone: Being one base from a much bigger clone, this may be a read error. Other nucleotide sequences in the sample specify the same CDR3. This chain connects TRBV6-1 to TRBJ1-5, with 7 bases lining up with TRBD1. Looked up from germline, CDR1 is MNHNS and CDR2 is SASEGT. This CDR3 spans 14 amino acids. V gave up 6 bases and J gave up 1 base; unmatched junction bases: 3. The CDR3 DNA sequence: TGTGCCAGCAGCCAACAGGGGAGCAATCAGCCCCAGCATTTT. Protein sequence: CASSQQGSNQPQHF.

Only one count was recorded for this clone. The chain joins TRBV5-4 to TRBJ2-5; no reliable D call. This CDR3 contains 16 residues. From germline, CDR1 is SGHNT and CDR2 YYREEE (reference sequence). The V gene lost 0 bases and the J gene lost 3 bases, with 15 bases spanning the gap. This chain's CDR3 is CASSLAPVAAKETQYF. As DNA, the CDR3 is TGTGCCAGCAGCTTGGCGCCGGTAGCAGCCAAAGAGACCCAGTACTTC.

V usage is TRBV5-1 and J usage is TRBJ2-3; D is possibly TRBD2 (6 bases). Trimming removed 7 bases from V and 0 bases from J, with 18 bases in between. The CDR3 covers 16 residues. Germline assignment: CDR1 SGHRS and CDR2 YFSETQ. The chain's CDR3 is CASSKTAGPSTDTQYF. CDR3 DNA sequence: TGCGCCAGCTCTAAGACAGCGGGCCCTAGCACAGATACGCAGTATTTT.

In its sample, this clone was seen a few times. This rearrangement joins TRBV5-6 to TRBJ2-3; D not resolved. Germline V lookup: CDR1 SGHDT, CDR2 YYEEEE. This CDR3 spans 14 amino acids. V lost 0 bases and J 1 base, leaving 6 bases between the germline ends. The chain's CDR3 is CASSLASGTDTQYF. In nucleotides, the CDR3 is TGTGCCAGCAGCTTGGCTTCGGGCACAGATACGCAGTATTTT.

The chain recombines TRBV11-2 with TRBJ1-5, with D possibly TRBD1 on 5 matching bases. This CDR3 is 15 amino acids long. Trimming removed 3 bases at V and 2 bases at J, with 11 bases between. Germline V gene data show CDR1 as SGHAT and CDR2 as FQNNGV. This chain's CDR3 is CASSLTRAGNQPQHF. The CDR3 coding sequence is TGTGCCAGCAGCTTGACCAGGGCCGGCAATCAGCCCCAGCATTTT.

The DNA of the CDR3 is TGTGCCAGCAGCTTAAGCGGGGCTGGTGCGGTTGAGCAGTTCTTC. Its protein product is CASSLSGAGAVEQFF. The chain carries TRBV11-2 and TRBJ2-1; 7 positions agree with TRBD2. CDR1 is SGHAT, CDR2 FQNNGV, per germline. This CDR3 region has 15 residues. J gave up 9 bases and V 2 bases, and 10 bases lay outside the gene matches.

Only a few counts were recorded for this clone. This chain links TRBV7-2 with TRBJ2-2, with D perhaps matching TRBD1 (5 bases). V lost 1 base and J lost 5, with 11 bases in between. Germline CDR1 is SGHTA and CDR2 is FQGNSA. The CDR3 runs 15 residues. CDR3 DNA: TGTGCCAGCAGCTTAGTTGGCAGGGAAACCGGGGAGCTGTTTTTT. Protein: CASSLVGRETGELFF.

About this clone itself: Other nucleotide sequences in the sample specify the same CDR3. The chain carries TRBV4-1 and TRBJ1-1, with 8 nucleotides matching TRBD1. V dropped 1 base and J dropped 4; count of bases not matched to a gene: 5. The CDR3 has 15 amino acids. The germline CDR1 and CDR2 sequences are MGHRA and YSYEKL. Here the CDR3 reads CASSQGPTGGTEAFF. The DNA of the CDR3 is TGCGCCAGCAGCCAAGGTCCCACAGGGGGCACTGAAGCTTTCTTT.

This clone appeared a few times. Other nucleotide sequences in the sample specify the same CDR3. The rearrangement joins TRBV5-1 to TRBJ1-5; 9 positions match TRBD1. Looked up from germline, CDR1 is SGHRS and CDR2 is YFSETQ. The CDR3 length is 14 residues. V was pared by 4 bases and J by 4 bases, with 3 bases of the junction left unmatched. The CDR3 reads CASSAGTGNQPQHF. CDR3 nucleotides: TGCGCCAGCAGCGCGGGGACAGGGAATCAGCCCCAGCATTTT.

A note on this clone: Other DNA sequences in this sample translate to the same CDR3. The chain employs TRBV7-9 and TRBJ1-3; tentatively, D is TRBD1 (6 bases). This CDR3 region has 18 residues. From germline, CDR1 is SEHNR and CDR2 FQNEAQ (reference sequence). V lost 3 bases and J lost 4, with 22 bases in between. The CDR3 region has the DNA TGTGCCAGCAGCTTGGCTGGGATTGGGGGCAAACCCGGAAACACCATATATTTT. As protein: CASSLAGIGGKPGNTIYF.

The gene calls are TRBV4-2 and TRBJ2-5, with 10 bases matching TRBD2. Per the germline V gene, CDR1 is LGHNA and CDR2 is YNFKEQ. V gave up 6 bases and J gave up 5 bases; unmatched junction bases: 9. CDR3 length equals 15 residues. The CDR3 DNA sequence: TGTGCCAGCAGAGAGATAGCGGGGGGTGGGGAGACCCAGTACTTC. Translating it yields CASREIAGGGETQYF.

This clone has a handful of counts. The J gene is TRBJ2-5, the V gene TRBV9; TRBD2 matches 15 bases. CDR1 and CDR2 (germline): SGDLS, YYNGEE. The J segment lost 3 bases and the V segment lost 4 bases, leaving 4 bases of the junction unmatched. CDR3 length equals 16 residues. The DNA for the CDR3 is TGTGCCAGCAGCCCCTGGACTAGCGGGGGGGAAGAGACCCAGTACTTC. Translation: CASSPWTSGGEETQYF.

The chain combines TRBV18 with TRBJ2-7, with a weak D call TRBD1 (5 bases). There are 14 residues in the CDR3. The ends were cut back, 10 bases at V and 2 bases at J, with 18 bases in the middle. Germline-derived CDR1 and CDR2 are KGHSH and LQKENI. The CDR3 region is CATPPRVGPYEQYF. The CDR3 bases are TGTGCCACCCCCCCCAGGGTGGGGCCCTACGAGCAGTACTTC.